The 32 T cell receptor beta chains reported below all come from one sample, sequenced in a study of immune evolution from preneoplasia to lung adenocarcinoma. Profiled with immunoSEQ multiplex PCR; TCRdb holds only in-frame clones, not every one. The sample shows about 8,300 clones, around 83% of them seen only once. Material for sequencing was FFPE invasive lung adenocarcinoma tissue. These receptors were taken from a person aged 50 to 70 with lung adenocarcinoma.

The chain is built from TRBV7-9 and TRBJ1-5; 9 nucleotides match TRBD1. The CDR3 extends over 17 amino acids. Germline V gene data show CDR1 as SEHNR and CDR2 as FQNEAQ (reference sequence). J gave up 1 base and V 2 bases, and 6 bases lay outside the gene matches. DNA for the CDR3: TGTGCCAGCAGCTTAAACACCGGGACAGGGAGCAATCAGCCCCAGCATTTT. Amino acid sequence: CASSLNTGTGSNQPQHF.

The rearrangement joins TRBV28 to TRBJ1-3, with 8 bases aligning to TRBD1. This CDR3 region has 13 residues. After removal of 4 bases from V and 6 bases from J, the junction contained 2 bases not matched to a gene. Germline CDR1 and CDR2: MDHEN and SYDVKM. The CDR3 bases are TGTGCCAGCAGTTGGGGACAGGCAAACACCATATATTTT. As protein: CASSWGQANTIYF.

V usage is TRBV13 and J usage is TRBJ1-2; 8 positions match TRBD1. The CDR3 is made up of 15 amino acids. CDR1 is PRHDT, CDR2 FYEKMQ, per germline (reference sequence). The V segment lost 5 bases and the J segment 3 bases; nucleotides outside the gene matches: 8. CDR3 sequence: CASSRGQGPYYGYTF. CDR3 DNA sequence: TGTGCCAGCAGCCGCGGACAGGGCCCCTACTATGGCTACACCTTC.

The chain is built from TRBV7-3 and TRBJ1-1, with a possible D match to TRBD1 (5 bases). Per the germline V gene, CDR1 is SGHTA and CDR2 is FQGTGA. V lost 4 bases and J 1 base, leaving 10 bases between the germline ends. CDR3 size: 14 residues. CDR3 protein: CASSSTAQNTEAFF. Here the CDR3 DNA reads TGTGCCAGCAGCTCGACAGCCCAGAACACTGAAGCTTTCTTT.

For the CDR3, the DNA is TGTGCCAGCAGTGATGACCGCACCAGCTACACCTTC. It codes for CASSDDRTSYTF. The genes are TRBV2 and TRBJ1-2; D is unresolved. CDR1 and CDR2 from the germline V gene are SNHLY and FYNNEI. The CDR3 consists of 12 residues. V shed 3 bases and J shed 9 bases, with 11 bases lying between them.

The CDR3 here is CSVGAADSTDTQYF. The DNA for the CDR3 is TGCAGCGTGGGGGCAGCTGACAGCACAGATACGCAGTATTTT. The V gene is TRBV29-1, the J gene TRBJ2-3, with D possibly matching TRBD1 (6 bases). Germline loops: CDR1 SQVTM, CDR2 ANQGSEA. Deletions cut 6 bases from V and 0 bases from J, with 13 bases between. The CDR3 totals 14 residues.

A word on this clone: At one boundary the junction diverges from the germline segment, which might be a read error. The rearrangement uses TRBV5-1 and TRBJ2-7; D not certain. Germline CDR1 SGHRS, CDR2 YFSETQ. This CDR3 spans 14 amino acids. Here the CDR3 DNA reads TGCGCCAGCAGTTTGGGTCAGACCTTTTACGAGCAGTACTTC. Encoded protein: CASSLGQTFYEQYF.

The chain employs TRBV7-9 and TRBJ2-3, with D hard to call. V lost 6 bases and J 1 base, leaving 17 bases between the germline ends. In germline, CDR1 is SEHNR, CDR2 FQNEAQ (reference sequence). The CDR3 runs to 16 residues. CDR3 amino acids: CASRGPRPARTDTQYF. The DNA of the CDR3 is TGTGCCAGCAGAGGACCTCGACCCGCCCGCACAGATACGCAGTATTTT.

This chain joins TRBV28 and TRBJ2-5; TRBD2 is a possible D gene (5 bases). The germline CDR1 and CDR2 sequences are MDHEN and SYDVKM. The CDR3 totals 15 residues. Trimming removed 7 bases from V and 5 bases from J, with 20 bases in between. CDR3 sequence: CASTFERESGETQYF. CDR3 bases: TGTGCCAGCACCTTTGAGAGGGAAAGCGGTGAGACCCAGTACTTC.

The CDR3 sequence: CASSRTGVTDTQYF. The CDR3 DNA sequence: TGTGCCAGCAGTCGGACAGGGGTAACAGATACGCAGTATTTT. The chain uses TRBV28 and TRBJ2-3; 9 bases line up with TRBD1. Germline loops: CDR1 MDHEN, CDR2 SYDVKM. The CDR3 is 14 amino acids. V trimming: 5 bases; J trimming: 3 bases; junction bases outside the gene matches: 3.

The rearrangement uses TRBV9 and TRBJ2-7; 7 nucleotides match TRBD1. This CDR3 comprises 15 residues. Germline-derived CDR1 and CDR2 are SGDLS and YYNGEE. The junction had 9 bases not matched to a gene; V was cut back by 4 bases and J by 2 bases. In nucleotides, the CDR3 is TGTGCCAGCAGCCCGACGACAGGGCGCCCCTACGAGCAGTACTTC. Its protein product is CASSPTTGRPYEQYF.

V is TRBV29-1 and J is TRBJ2-1, with a possible D match to TRBD2 (5 bases). Germline V gives CDR1 SQVTM, CDR2 ANQGSEA. The V end lost 7 bases, the J end lost 3 bases, and 16 bases lay between the germline ends. The CDR3 spans 14 residues. Here the CDR3 reads CSAGGWEHYNEQFF. The DNA of the CDR3 is TGCAGCGCCGGTGGGTGGGAGCACTACAATGAGCAGTTCTTC.

This rearrangement joins TRBV19 to TRBJ1-2; 11 nucleotides line up with TRBD1. From germline, CDR1 is LNHDA and CDR2 SQIVND (reference sequence). J lost 4 bases, V lost 3 bases, and 7 bases had no gene match. The CDR3 runs 16 residues. CDR3 DNA: TGTGCCAGTAGTATCGGTGGGACAGGGGGATCCTATGGCTACACCTTC. Protein: CASSIGGTGGSYGYTF. Based on the CDR3 plus reference TRBV19 and TRBJ1-2, the full variable domain is DGGITQSPKYLFRKEGQNVTLSCEQNLNHDAMYWYRQDPGQGLRLIYYSQIVNDFQKGDIAEGYSVSREKKESFPLTVTSAQKNPTAFYLCASSIGGTGGSYGYTFGSGTRLTVV.

This clone occurred a few times. The chain couples TRBV7-2 to TRBJ2-3; tentatively, D is TRBD2 (6 bases). Germline V gene data show CDR1 as SGHTA and CDR2 as FQGNSA. V dropped 1 base and J dropped 5 bases, with 13 bases sitting between them. This CDR3 is 15 amino acids long. The CDR3 DNA is TGTGCCAGCAGCTTAGGAGCCGTCGGGGGAGATACGCAGTATTTT. Translating it yields CASSLGAVGGDTQYF. The full variable domain, rest sourced from reference TRBV7-2 and TRBJ2-3, is GAGVSQSPSNKVTEKGKDVELRCDPISGHTALYWYRQSLGQGLEFLIYFQGNSAPDKSGLPSDRFSAERTGGSVSTLTIQRTQQEDSAVYLCASSLGAVGGDTQYFGPGTRLTVL.

The chain is built from TRBV6-1 and TRBJ2-3, with 11 bases lining up with TRBD2. CDR1 and CDR2 from the germline V gene are MNHNS and SASEGT. The CDR3 is 15 amino acids. Trimming at V came to 6 bases and at J to 3 bases, leaving 5 bases not matched to a gene. The CDR3 sequence: CASSPTSGRTDTQYF. In DNA, the CDR3 is TGTGCCAGCAGCCCTACTAGCGGGAGAACAGATACGCAGTATTTT.

Only a few counts were recorded for this clone. The chain combines TRBV27 with TRBJ2-1, with a weak D call TRBD2 (7 bases). From germline, CDR1 is MNHEY and CDR2 SMNVEV (reference sequence). CDR3 length: 13 residues. The V end lost 6 bases, the J end lost 14 bases, and 20 bases lay between the germline ends. CDR3 nucleotide sequence: TGTGCCAGCAGCACTCGGAGGGGGGGGAAGAAGTTCTTC. It yields the protein CASSTRRGGKKFF.

The rearrangement links TRBV2 to TRBJ2-4; the D gene is possibly TRBD2 (6 bases). V shed 8 bases and J shed 5 bases, with 13 bases lying between them. The germline V gene has CDR1 SNHLY and CDR2 FYNNEI. The CDR3 loop spans 13 amino acids. For the CDR3, the DNA is TGTGCCAGCTTACGGGAGCAGGAAAACATTCAGTACTTC. Encoded protein: CASLREQENIQYF. Full variable domain (outside the CDR3, taken from reference TRBV2 and TRBJ2-4): EPEVTQTPSHQVTQMGQEVILRCVPISNHLYFYWYRQILGQKVEFLVSFYNNEISEKSEIFDDQFSVERPDGSNFTLKIRSTKLEDSAMYFCASLREQENIQYFGAGTRLSVL.

The chain combines TRBV28 with TRBJ1-5, with a weak D call TRBD1 (6 bases). The CDR3 covers 15 residues. From germline, CDR1 is MDHEN and CDR2 SYDVKM. Trimming removed 5 bases at V and 6 bases at J, with 17 bases between. CDR3 sequence: CASSPQTGLPQPQHF. In DNA, the CDR3 is TGTGCCAGCAGTCCCCAAACAGGGCTTCCTCAGCCCCAGCATTTT.

In this sample, this clone turned up a few times. The chain links TRBV7-8 to TRBJ2-7; TRBD1 is a possible D gene (5 bases). The V and J ends lost 4 bases and 5 bases respectively, with 9 bases between them. There are 12 residues in the CDR3. Germline V gene sequence: CDR1 SGHVS, CDR2 FQNEAQ. Here the CDR3 DNA reads TGTGCCAGCAGCTCAGGGTTCCACGAGCAGTACTTC. Protein product: CASSSGFHEQYF.

This CDR3 is CASSLGLGLGTDTQYF. CDR3 bases: TGTGCCAGCAGTTTGGGGTTGGGACTAGGGACAGATACGCAGTATTTT. The chain recombines TRBV6-5 with TRBJ2-3, with 8 positions matching TRBD2. Per germline, CDR1 MNHEY and CDR2 SVGAGI. Losses at the gene ends were 4 bases for V and 3 bases for J; bases not matched to a gene: 9. The CDR3 has 16 amino acids.

This sequence joins TRBV5-1 and TRBJ1-5; TRBD1 aligns across 8 bases. Germline V lookup: CDR1 SGHRS, CDR2 YFSETQ. The CDR3 has 14 residues. V lost 0 bases to trimming and J lost 7 bases; unmatched junction nucleotides: 3. Here the CDR3 DNA reads TGCGCCAGCAGCTTGGGGACAGGGCCCCAGCCCCAGCATTTT. Translated: CASSLGTGPQPQHF.

The chain recombines TRBV6-1 with TRBJ1-2; perhaps TRBD1 as D (5 bases). Between the trimmed V and J ends, which lost 3 bases and 1 base, there was a span of 15 bases. The CDR3 is 16 amino acids. In germline, CDR1 is MNHNS, CDR2 SASEGT. The CDR3 sequence is CASSDGGLSNNYGYTF. DNA for the CDR3: TGTGCCAGCAGTGACGGGGGACTCTCCAATAACTATGGCTACACCTTC.

This chain's CDR3 is CASSSRIPYGYTF. DNA of the CDR3: TGTGCCAGCAGTTCCCGCATCCCATATGGCTACACCTTC. The V call is TRBV28, the J call TRBJ1-2; D ambiguous. V was shortened by 4 bases and J by 5 bases, with 11 bases between the two germline ends. Germline CDR1 MDHEN, CDR2 SYDVKM. The CDR3 spans 13 residues.

The rearrangement links TRBV7-9 to TRBJ2-1, with D possibly called TRBD1 or TRBD2 (5 bases each). Germline V lookup: CDR1 SEHNR, CDR2 FQNEAQ (reference sequence). The CDR3 totals 16 residues. The V end lost 5 bases, the J end lost 9 bases, and 23 bases lay between the germline ends. Here the CDR3 DNA reads TGTGCCAGCAGCACGGGGACGGCTCGATACAAAAGTGAGCAGTTCTTC. Translating gives CASSTGTARYKSEQFF.

For the CDR3, the DNA is TGCGCCAGCAGCGGGGGACAGGGGATGAACACTGAAGCTTTCTTT. As protein: CASSGGQGMNTEAFF. The rearrangement uses TRBV5-1 and TRBJ1-1; 10 positions agree with TRBD1. Germline CDR1 and CDR2: SGHRS and YFSETQ. The V and J ends lost 4 bases and 0 bases, in that order; junction bases with no gene match: 3. This CDR3 has 15 residues.

The chain links TRBV6-6 to TRBJ2-1, with D possibly being TRBD1 (5 bases). V was shortened by 0 bases and J by 6 bases, with 9 bases between the two germline ends. The CDR3 is made up of 14 amino acids. CDR1 is MNHNY, CDR2 SVGAGI, per germline (reference sequence). The CDR3 DNA sequence: TGTGCCAGCAGTTACTCGAGACAGACCAATGAGCAGTTCTTC. This codes for CASSYSRQTNEQFF.

The rearrangement links TRBV19 to TRBJ2-1; TRBD2 is a possible D gene (6 bases). The germline V gene has CDR1 LNHDA and CDR2 SQIVND (reference sequence). Trimming stripped 1 base from V and 8 bases from J, with 21 bases between. The CDR3 length is 17 residues. CDR3: CASSIARPDGSGYEQFF. The CDR3 bases are TGTGCCAGTAGTATAGCCCGTCCAGACGGGAGCGGGTATGAGCAGTTCTTC.

CDR3 in amino acids: CSVEDRQYQETQYF. The CDR3 bases are TGCAGCGTTGAAGATCGCCAGTACCAAGAGACCCAGTACTTC. The J gene is TRBJ2-5, the V gene TRBV29-1, with D unresolved. The CDR3 covers 14 residues. Germline V CDR1 and CDR2: SQVTM, ANQGSEA. Trimming pared 0 bases from V and 0 bases from J, leaving 8 bases between.

The chain recombines TRBV11-2 with TRBJ2-5, with D maybe TRBD2 (5 bases). Germline V lookup: CDR1 SGHAT, CDR2 FQNNGV. Trimming left V 5 bases short and J 2 bases short, with 15 bases between. The CDR3 loop spans 15 amino acids. DNA of the CDR3: TGTGCCAGCAGCCCTAGCCCCGGGCCTCAAGAGACCCAGTACTTC. It translates to CASSPSPGPQETQYF.

The genes are TRBV2 and TRBJ2-5; TRBD2 might be the D (6 bases). V was pared by 7 bases and J by 1 base, with 22 bases between. This CDR3 region has 17 residues. The germline V gene encodes CDR1 SNHLY and CDR2 FYNNEI. CDR3 residues: CASTPFGPGLSQETQYF. The DNA of the CDR3 is TGTGCCAGCACCCCGTTTGGGCCGGGACTGAGCCAAGAGACCCAGTACTTC.

The chain recombines TRBV19 with TRBJ1-4; 7 positions agree with TRBD1. V gave up 5 bases and J gave up 4 bases; unmatched junction bases: 4. The CDR3 runs 14 residues. Germline V lookup: CDR1 LNHDA, CDR2 SQIVND (reference sequence). CDR3 amino acids: CASSFRQGNEKLFF. The CDR3 coding sequence is TGTGCCAGTAGTTTCCGACAGGGTAATGAAAAACTGTTTTTT. Based on the CDR3 plus reference TRBV19 and TRBJ1-4, the full variable domain is DGGITQSPKYLFRKEGQNVTLSCEQNLNHDAMYWYRQDPGQGLRLIYYSQIVNDFQKGDIAEGYSVSREKKESFPLTVTSAQKNPTAFYLCASSFRQGNEKLFFGSGTQLSVL.

The chain joins TRBV5-1 to TRBJ2-2; weak D call: TRBD1 (6 bases). Trimming shortened V by 0 bases and J by 1 base, and 13 bases separated the two germline ends. CDR3 length: 17 residues. Germline assignment: CDR1 SGHRS and CDR2 YFSETQ. CDR3 nucleotides: TGCGCCAGCAGCTTGGCCCTGGACAGATTGAACACCGGGGAGCTGTTTTTT. This encodes CASSLALDRLNTGELFF.